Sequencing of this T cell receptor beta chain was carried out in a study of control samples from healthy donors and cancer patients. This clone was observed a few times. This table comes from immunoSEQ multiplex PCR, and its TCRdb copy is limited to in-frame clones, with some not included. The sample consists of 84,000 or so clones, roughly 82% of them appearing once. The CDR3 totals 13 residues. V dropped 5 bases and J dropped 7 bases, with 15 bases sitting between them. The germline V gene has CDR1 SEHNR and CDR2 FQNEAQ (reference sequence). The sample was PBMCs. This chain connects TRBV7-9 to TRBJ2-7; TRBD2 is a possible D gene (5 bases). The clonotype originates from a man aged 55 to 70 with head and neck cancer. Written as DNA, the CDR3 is TGTGCCAGCAGCCCTCCTGTTACGGGGGAGCAGTACTTC. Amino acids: CASSPPVTGEQYF.